The rows below give T cell receptor beta chains drawn from one sample of a study of technical replicates of blood from a few donors. Generated by immunoSEQ multiplex PCR, the TCRdb table keeps only in-frame clones and is missing some. This sample has over 65,000 clones, with 95% to 98% found just once. What was sequenced was T cells isolated from PBMCs. The source is a human donor in good health. The conserved cysteine and the conserved F or W are not part of the CDR3 here. Fields, in order: V gene, CDR3 protein.

V: TRBV11-2; CDR3: ASSIWAGQSRTYNEQF
V: TRBV9; CDR3: ASSPETGMNTEAF
V: TRBV19; CDR3: ASSSTLAREQY
V: TRBV14; CDR3: ASSQVSGWLYEQY
V: TRBV21-1; CDR3: ASSKLPGHLHEQY
V: TRBV18; CDR3: ASSPVPTNTGELF
V: TRBV19; CDR3: ASSMWGQGYQPQH
V: TRBV19; CDR3: ASTWTGSTQPQH
V: TRBV2; CDR3: ASKAGSKYNEQF
V: TRBV5-5; CDR3: ASRTSGGLRGTDTQY
V: TRBV12-5; CDR3: ASGLSAFGGGRETQY
V: TRBV6-5; CDR3: ASSYGQGVSTEAF
V: TRBV6-1; CDR3: ASTLTGGQTQY
V: TRBV19; CDR3: ASSRGILVSGANVLT
V: TRBV4-2; CDR3: ASSQEAGGEDTQY
V: TRBV6-6; CDR3: ASSYKGATEAF
V: TRBV27; CDR3: ASSTTGLSSYNEQF
V: TRBV13; CDR3: ASSSRTDTYEQY
V: TRBV18; CDR3: ASSLRDSHQETQY
V: TRBV2; CDR3: ARPFMGQGQGNTEAF
V: TRBV15; CDR3: ATSPTGFVGEQY
V: TRBV7-2; CDR3: ASSLVGYT
V: TRBV5-1; CDR3: ASSLGGQTSIEKLF
V: TRBV11-1; CDR3: ASSPLGTTNGEQY
V: TRBV27; CDR3: ASSPGGGSEKLF
V: TRBV27; CDR3: ASSLGGYEQY
V: TRBV27; CDR3: ASSLPGSHSSYNEQF
V: TRBV6-1; CDR3: ASSGWTGTEAF
V: TRBV7-9; CDR3: ASSPSTDTQY
V: TRBV7-9; CDR3: ASSSLAGAGKDTQY
V: TRBV5-1; CDR3: ASSLLDSVYGYT
V: TRBV4-1; CDR3: ASSQDFRGLSFSYEQY
V: TRBV20-1; CDR3: SALIQGNPH
V: TRBV30; CDR3: AWKSAVAVYEQY
V: TRBV21-1; CDR3: ASSKATQGMNTEAF
V: TRBV7-3; CDR3: ASSFQGSYEQY
V: TRBV7-8; CDR3: ASSRLPHIGTDTQY
V: TRBV4-2; CDR3: ASSLASGGASDTQY
V: TRBV5-1; CDR3: ASSLSQRLGYEQY
V: TRBV7-9; CDR3: ATTWGEGGASYEQY
V: TRBV29-1; CDR3: SVEDGGGYGYT
V: TRBV6-1; CDR3: ASSEDRGYRETQY
V: TRBV7-8; CDR3: ASSFNRDQPQH
V: TRBV6-1; CDR3: ASSEWAVEAKNIQY
V: TRBV5-1; CDR3: ASSSGGRVGEKLF
V: TRBV5-4; CDR3: ASSRQGDLEQF
V: TRBV10-3; CDR3: AIRQQIDYEQY
V: TRBV11-2; CDR3: ASSSDRYSNQPQH
V: TRBV11-2; CDR3: ASSLGGGSSYEQY
V: TRBV28; CDR3: ASSLATGGGLPNQPQH
V: TRBV30; CDR3: AWSAGGNEKLF
V: TRBV10-2; CDR3: ASRDLTSTDTQY
V: TRBV7-8; CDR3: ASRAHASGRGETQY
V: TRBV10-3; CDR3: AIRGTGFDEQY
V: TRBV6-6; CDR3: ASSYSTSSQY